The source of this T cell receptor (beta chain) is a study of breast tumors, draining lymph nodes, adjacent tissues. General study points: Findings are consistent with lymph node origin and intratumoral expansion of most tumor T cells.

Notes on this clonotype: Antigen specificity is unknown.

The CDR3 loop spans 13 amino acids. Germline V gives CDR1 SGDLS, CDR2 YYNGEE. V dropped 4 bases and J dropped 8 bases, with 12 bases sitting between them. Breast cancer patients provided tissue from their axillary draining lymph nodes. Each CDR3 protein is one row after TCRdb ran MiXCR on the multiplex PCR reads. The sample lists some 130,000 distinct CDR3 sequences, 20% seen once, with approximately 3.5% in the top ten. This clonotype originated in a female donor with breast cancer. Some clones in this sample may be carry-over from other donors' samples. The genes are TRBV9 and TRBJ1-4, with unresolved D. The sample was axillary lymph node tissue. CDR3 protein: CASSPRAGEKLFF. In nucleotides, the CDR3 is TGTGCCAGCAGCCCTCGGGCGGGCGAAAAACTGTTTTTT.